This T cell receptor (beta chain) came from a study of blood T cell repertoires in COVID-19 (TCRdb year 2020). A note on the overall study: The collaborator samples originated in the United States, Italy and Spain and spanned the acute and convalescent phases of COVID-19. The samples were drawn from the first 160 participants of the ongoing ImmuneRACE study and from 950 to 1,500 subjects provided by 6 global collaborators. Subjects who had been exposed to COVID-19, were actively infected with it, or had recovered from it provided the deeply sampled blood TCRbeta repertoires that made up the dataset. Where HLA class I and class II types were available, the types were taken from metadata supplied by the sample provider, not from assay-based typing. The repertoires were made available in a free public database intended to serve as a resource for research on the immune response to SARS-CoV-2. A de-identified subject ID, COVID-19 status, age in years and sex were almost always included in the sample metadata. The material from the prospective study consisted of cDNA or gDNA derived from T cells, B-cell-depleted T cells, or PBMCs. What the study reported, not specific to this receptor: The amount of clinical and demographic metadata varied by source and participant and was provided uncurated.

TCRbeta CDR3 regions were amplified from genomic DNA using the immunoSEQ Assay, a bias-controlled multiplex PCR. As for the authors' bioinformatics: Nucleated cell counts per sample were estimated from amplification of reference gene primers within the assay. To quantify the absolute abundance of each unique TCRbeta CDR3 rearrangement, sequence reads were collapsed and filtered. For each sample, productive Simpson clonality was calculated by taking the square root of Simpson's diversity index across productive rearrangements. TCRdb provides this immuneACCESS table in a form limited to in-frame rearrangements. Some clones are lacking; in checked studies, under half of them reflect an unresolved V gene, and why the rest are absent is not known. That table furnishes V, J and clone size, whereas the DNA furnished D and trimming. This sample comprises 230,000 or so clones, over 70% of them detected only once. Around 8.9% of the sample is in the top ten clones.

Each collaborating institution followed its own protocols to collect whole blood in K2EDTA tubes. Collaborator samples were shipped for TCRbeta analysis as frozen whole blood, isolated PBMCs, or DNA extracted from either sample type. Remarks on this clone: The target of this receptor is not known. Per-base qualities were not stored, and no clone one base away is much larger.

V is shortened by 0 bases, J by 11 bases, and the region joining them spans 10 bases. The CDR3 starts with the cysteine, ends with the phenylalanine, and has 12 residues. Only the CDR3 part of the read is kept: 36 bases, read in frame from the first base. The germline V gene encodes CDR1 SGHNT and CDR2 YENEEA. The origin of this receptor is a man aged 35-49 years with active or convalescent COVID-19. The sequencing input was peripheral blood. The rearrangement combines TRBV11-3 with TRBJ1-1; the D gene cannot be resolved reliably. In nucleotide form, the sequence is TGTGCCAGCAGCTTAGATCGGGGTGAGGCTTTCTTT. The translation is CASSLDRGEAFF.